The 10 T cell receptor beta chains presented below share a single source sample, sequenced in a study of vaccination and CD4 T cells after COVID-19. The Oncomine TCR Beta short-read assay was applied to DNA of cultured CD4+ T cells. TCRdb fed the PCR reads into MiXCR, producing one record per CDR3 protein. The table has more than 8,000 distinct CDR3 sequences, around 59% seen once; the top ten hold roughly half. The antigens for these receptors are not known. Treatment here: approximately 11-day PBMC culture with coronavirus spike peptide pools or control peptides (ViraFEST assay). Sequenced: CD4+ T cells from blood, cultured in vitro. The receptor source for this set is a human donor who had recovered from COVID-19.

The J gene is TRBJ1-1, the V gene TRBV4-1; D is unresolved. The CDR3 loop spans 15 amino acids. The germline CDR1 and CDR2 sequences are MGHRA and YSYEKL. The V end lost 0 bases, the J end lost 5 bases, and 13 bases lay between the germline ends. The CDR3 sequence is CASSQEGGFWTEAFF. CDR3 sequence (DNA): TGCGCCAGCAGCCAAGAAGGAGGCTTCTGGACTGAAGCTTTCTTT.

The V gene is TRBV10-3, the J gene TRBJ1-5; D gene ambiguous. Germline V lookup: CDR1 ENHRY, CDR2 SYGVKD. The V gene lost 2 bases and the J gene lost 0 bases, with 5 bases spanning the gap. This CDR3 is 14 amino acids long. In DNA, the CDR3 is TGTGCCATCAGTGAGACAAATAGCAATCAGCCCCAGCATTTT. It codes for CAISETNSNQPQHF.

The chain is built from TRBV11-3 and TRBJ2-3; the match to TRBD2 covers 14 bases. The CDR3 extends over 18 amino acids. The ends lost 6 bases at V and 2 bases at J; junction bases unmatched: 10. Germline assignment: CDR1 SGHNT and CDR2 YENEEA. CDR3 in amino acids: CASSPGTSGGRITDTQYF. For the CDR3, the DNA is TGTGCCAGCAGTCCAGGGACTAGCGGGGGCCGAATCACAGATACGCAGTATTTT. Full variable domain (rest looked up from reference TRBV11-3 and TRBJ2-3): EAGVVQSPRYKIIEKKQPVAFWCNPISGHNTLYWYLQNLGQGPELLIRYENEEAVDDSQLPKDRFSAERLKGVDSTLKIQPAELGDSAVYLCASSPGTSGGRITDTQYFGPGTRLTVL.

V gene TRBV19 combines with J gene TRBJ2-3; 7 bases fit TRBD2. V lost 3 bases to trimming and J lost 0 bases; unmatched junction nucleotides: 12. This CDR3 comprises 18 residues. Germline V gene data show CDR1 as LNHDA and CDR2 as SQIVND (reference sequence). The CDR3, as DNA: TGTGCCAGTAGTATGGCTAGCGGAGCTATTACTAGCACAGATACGCAGTATTTT. It codes for CASSMASGAITSTDTQYF.

The rearrangement uses TRBV27 and TRBJ1-6; D is ambiguous. V lost 1 base and J lost 0, with 13 bases in between. The length of the CDR3 is 18 residues. The germline CDR1 and CDR2 sequences are MNHEY and SMNVEV (reference sequence). The CDR3 region has the DNA TGTGCCAGCAGTTTATACGGCCTCGTGAGCTCCTATAATTCACCCCTCCACTTT. Translating gives CASSLYGLVSSYNSPLHF.

The genes are TRBV18 and TRBJ1-1; no clear D gene. Germline loops: CDR1 KGHSH, CDR2 LQKENI. The CDR3 is 16 amino acids. V was cut by 2 bases and J by 2 bases, with 15 bases left in between. The CDR3 reads CASSPGTGRLNTEAFF. The DNA for the CDR3 is TGTGCCAGCTCACCAGGCACGGGTCGTTTAAACACTGAAGCTTTCTTT.

The rearrangement joins TRBV7-9 to TRBJ2-5, with unresolved D. Trimming removed 2 bases from V and 1 base from J, with 5 bases in between. The CDR3 has 13 amino acids. Germline values: CDR1 SEHNR, CDR2 FQNEAQ (reference sequence). CDR3 amino acids: CASSLQAQETQYF. The CDR3, as DNA: TGTGCCAGCAGCTTACAGGCCCAAGAGACCCAGTACTTC.

V gene TRBV20-1 combines with J gene TRBJ1-6; no definite D call. Germline loops: CDR1 DFQATT, CDR2 SNEGSKA (reference sequence). The CDR3 is 15 residues long. V shed 1 base and J shed 1 base, with 8 bases lying between them. The DNA for the CDR3 is TGCAGTGCTAGAGTGGACGGGTCCTATAATTCACCCCTCCACTTT. As protein: CSARVDGSYNSPLHF.

V and J are TRBV5-1 and TRBJ1-3; D remains unclear. The germline gives CDR1 SGHRS, CDR2 YFSETQ. The CDR3 contains 14 residues. Trimming took off 4 bases at V and 6 bases at J, with 14 bases between the two ends. The DNA of the CDR3 is TGCGCCAGCAGCCCCGACGGGTTAAAAAACACCATATATTTT. Residues: CASSPDGLKNTIYF. Full variable domain (missing parts from reference TRBV5-1 and TRBJ1-3): KAGVTQTPRYLIKTRGQQVTLSCSPISGHRSVSWYQQTPGQGLQFLFEYFSETQRNKGNFPGRFSGRQFSNSRSEMNVSTLELGDSALYLCASSPDGLKNTIYFGEGSWLTVV.

The CDR3 protein is CASSPGGYGFAGGQFF. In DNA form, the CDR3 reads TGTGCCAGCAGCCCAGGGGGCTACGGGTTCGCGGGGGGGCAGTTCTTC. The chain is built from TRBV7-9 and TRBJ2-1, with D perhaps TRBD1 or TRBD2 (8 bases each). V lost 5 bases and J 12 bases, leaving 26 bases between the germline ends. The CDR3 length is 16 residues. Per germline, CDR1 SEHNR and CDR2 FQNEAQ (reference sequence).